The clone carrying this T cell receptor beta chain came up many times. Using RNA template, CDR3s of TCR alpha and beta were amplified with iRepertoire arm-PCR. TCRdb re-called the multiplex PCR reads through MiXCR, storing one row per CDR3 protein. The table has tens of thousands of distinct CDR3 sequences, around 40% seen once. The source of the sample is a study of glioma-infiltrating T cells. Sequencing was performed on glioma tissue, nonneoplastic brain tissue, or PBMCs (not recorded which). The clonotype originates from a human donor with low-grade glioma or glioblastoma, undergoing nonglioma brain surgery, or in good health (not recorded which).

CDR3 sequence reads: CASSLVPGVAKNIQYF. The CDR3 DNA is TGTGCCAGCAGCTTGGTGCCAGGAGTAGCCAAAAACATTCAGTACTTC. This chain uses TRBV5-5 with TRBJ2-4; D gene ambiguous. The length of the CDR3 is 16 residues. The V gene lost 0 bases and the J gene lost 0 bases, with 10 bases spanning the gap. Germline assignment: CDR1 SGHKS and CDR2 YYEKEE (reference sequence).